The 21 T cell receptor beta chains presented below share a single source sample, sequenced in a study of T cell responses to AZD1222 COVID-19 vaccine. This table comes from immunoSEQ multiplex PCR, and its TCRdb copy is limited to in-frame clones, with some not included. The sample lists more than 150,000 clones, 85% to 95% occurring once. Here the sequenced sample was peripheral blood, taken on day 0 of AZD1222 vaccination. Receptor source: an adult in good health.

V usage is TRBV6-4 and J usage is TRBJ1-1; a weak D match, TRBD1 (5 bases). Trimming cost V 6 bases and J 11 bases, with 19 bases left between them. The germline CDR1 and CDR2 sequences are MRHNA and SNTAGT. CDR3 length: 13 amino acids. CDR3 coding DNA: TGTGCCAGCAGATCGGGGCTCGGAGAGGAGGCTTTCTTT. It yields the protein CASRSGLGEEAFF.

This clone was seen only once. CDR3 DNA: TGTGCCAGCAGCCCGAAGGGGCTGTACTCTGGGGCCAACGTCCTGACTTTC. Its protein is CASSPKGLYSGANVLTF. The chain uses TRBV7-2 and TRBJ2-6, with D perhaps TRBD1 (5 bases). The CDR3 spans 17 residues. The germline V gene has CDR1 SGHTA and CDR2 FQGNSA. The germline V and J ends were trimmed by 5 bases and 0 bases, with 14 bases remaining between them.

The genes are TRBV11-2 and TRBJ2-2; unclear D gene. The V and J ends lost 7 bases and 0 bases respectively, with 18 bases between them. Per the germline V gene, CDR1 is SGHAT and CDR2 is FQNNGV. There are 17 residues in the CDR3. Here the CDR3 DNA reads TGTGCCAGCACCCGGTTTGTCTCGTACCCGAACACCGGGGAGCTGTTTTTT. It encodes CASTRFVSYPNTGELFF.

The chain is built from TRBV18 and TRBJ1-5, with D perhaps TRBD1 (5 bases). Germline loops: CDR1 KGHSH, CDR2 LQKENI. V was cut by 3 bases and J by 7 bases, with 10 bases left in between. The CDR3 runs to 13 residues. CDR3 sequence (DNA): TGTGCCAGCTCACCTGGGCGGGACCAGCCCCAGCATTTT. Translated: CASSPGRDQPQHF.

This rearrangement joins TRBV12-5 to TRBJ2-7, with D perhaps given as TRBD1 or TRBD2 (5 bases each). The length of the CDR3 is 13 residues. Germline-derived CDR1 and CDR2 are LGHNT and FRNRAP. Trimming took off 2 bases at V and 2 bases at J, with 7 bases between the two ends. The CDR3 nucleotides read TGTGCTAGTGGTTTGATGGGGGCCTACGAGCAGTACTTC. Amino acids: CASGLMGAYEQYF.

Written as DNA, the CDR3 is TGCGCCAGCAGTCCGGAAGTGGCAATCACAGATACGCAGTATTTT. It is translated as CASSPEVAITDTQYF. The chain combines TRBV10-2 with TRBJ2-3; D ambiguous. Trimming removed 5 bases at V and 2 bases at J, with 14 bases between. Germline CDR1 is WSHSY and CDR2 is SAAADI. There are 15 residues in the CDR3.

DNA for the CDR3: TGTGCCAGCAGCCAAGATGAGACAGTCTCTGGAAACACCATATATTTT. This gives the protein CASSQDETVSGNTIYF. This sequence joins TRBV4-2 and TRBJ1-3; D perhaps matches TRBD1 (5 bases). The germline V and J ends were trimmed by 0 bases and 0 bases, with 9 bases remaining between them. Germline V gene sequence: CDR1 LGHNA, CDR2 YNFKEQ. The CDR3 contains 16 residues.

V and J are TRBV30 and TRBJ1-1; D remains unclear. Trimming stripped 0 bases from V and 0 bases from J, with 2 bases between. CDR3 length: 12 amino acids. CDR1 GTSNPN and CDR2 SVGIG come from the germline V gene (reference sequence). The DNA for the CDR3 is TGTGCCTGGAGTGTACTGAACACTGAAGCTTTCTTT. This sequence encodes CAWSVLNTEAFF.

This clone was observed once. The chain uses TRBV20-1 and TRBJ2-1; 10 nucleotides agree with TRBD1. CDR1 and CDR2 (germline): DFQATT, SNEGSKA (reference sequence). CDR3 length: 11 amino acids. This CDR3 reads CSGTGDNEQFF. Written as DNA, the CDR3 is TGCAGCGGGACAGGGGACAATGAGCAGTTCTTC.

This clone appeared a single time. This rearrangement joins TRBV7-3 to TRBJ1-2; no firm D call. Trimming stripped 5 bases from V and 6 bases from J, with 16 bases between. The germline gives CDR1 SGHTA, CDR2 FQGTGA. The CDR3 sequence is 14 residues long. CDR3 DNA sequence: TGTGCCAGCAGCCCCGAACTACGGGGTAATGGCTACACCTTC. Residues: CASSPELRGNGYTF.

The CDR3 DNA reads as TGTGCCAGCAGCCTAAGCGGGGCCTACAATGAGCAGTTCTTC. Its translation is CASSLSGAYNEQFF. This chain uses TRBV28 with TRBJ2-1; 7 nucleotides match TRBD2. The V gene's germline CDR1 is MDHEN and CDR2 SYDVKM. The CDR3 loop spans 14 amino acids. V trimming: 6 bases; J trimming: 2 bases; junction bases outside the gene matches: 4.

This clone was observed a handful of times. The V call is TRBV12-3 or TRBV12-4, the J call TRBJ2-1; D is unresolved. Trimming shortened V by 3 bases and J by 8 bases, and 5 bases separated the two germline ends. This CDR3 has 11 amino acids. CDR3: CASSLRYEQFF. CDR3 in DNA: TGTGCCAGCAGTTTGAGGTATGAGCAGTTCTTC.

The CDR3 spells CASSPLGRAEEQYF. DNA for the CDR3: TGTGCCAGCTCACCTCTGGGCCGGGCGGAGGAGCAGTACTTC. This chain uses TRBV18 with TRBJ2-7, with no clear D. The V gene's germline CDR1 is KGHSH and CDR2 LQKENI. This CDR3 has 14 residues. The V end lost 3 bases, the J end lost 7 bases, and 16 bases lay between the germline ends.

The V gene is TRBV4-1, the J gene TRBJ1-6; D not resolved. Germline CDR1 MGHRA, CDR2 YSYEKL. This CDR3 is 14 amino acids long. V was clipped by 1 base and J by 10 bases, with 11 bases between them. CDR3 amino acids: CASSQGPLESPLHF. The CDR3 bases are TGCGCCAGCAGCCAAGGACCCCTGGAATCACCCCTCCACTTT.

The rearrangement joins TRBV2 to TRBJ1-5; D not certain. The V end was cut by 6 bases, the J end by 0 bases, with 12 bases between. Germline CDR1 is SNHLY and CDR2 is FYNNEI. The CDR3 contains 15 residues. CDR3 in amino acids: CASSESGYSNQPQHF. The CDR3 region has the DNA TGTGCCAGCAGCGAAAGCGGATATAGCAATCAGCCCCAGCATTTT.

The chain joins TRBV6-5 to TRBJ1-1; tentative D call: TRBD1 (5 bases). V lost 2 bases and J 7 bases, leaving 11 bases between the germline ends. This CDR3 is built from 13 residues. The germline V gene encodes CDR1 MNHEY and CDR2 SVGAGI. The CDR3 DNA is TGTGCCAGCAGTTACAATCAGGGTTTTGAAGCTTTCTTT. It encodes CASSYNQGFEAFF.

V and J are TRBV7-2 and TRBJ2-3, with D uncertain. V gave up 3 bases and J gave up 6 bases, with 10 bases separating them. The CDR3 has 13 residues. Germline V gene lookup returns CDR1 SGHTA and CDR2 FQGNSA. CDR3 amino acids: CASSFRGRDTQYF. CDR3 DNA sequence: TGTGCCAGCAGCTTTCGAGGCCGGGATACGCAGTATTTT.

This clone was counted between two and nine times. The chain is built from TRBV7-9 and TRBJ1-5, with a weak D call TRBD1 (5 bases). Germline-derived CDR1 and CDR2 are SEHNR and FQNEAQ (reference sequence). Trimming removed 5 bases at V and 0 bases at J, with 11 bases between. This CDR3 contains 15 residues. The CDR3 sequence: CASSQGELSNQPQHF. The CDR3 DNA follows: TGTGCCAGCAGCCAGGGAGAGCTTAGCAATCAGCCCCAGCATTTT.

This sequence joins TRBV5-5 and TRBJ1-1; D is possibly TRBD1 (6 bases). The CDR3 consists of 14 residues. V lost 0 bases and J 4 bases, leaving 10 bases between the germline ends. The V gene's germline CDR1 is SGHKS and CDR2 YYEKEE (reference sequence). CDR3 residues: CASSLVQGGTEAFF. In DNA form, the CDR3 reads TGTGCCAGCAGCTTGGTACAGGGCGGCACTGAAGCTTTCTTT.

V gene TRBV10-3 combines with J gene TRBJ2-6, with 11 bases identical to TRBD1. J was trimmed by 2 bases and V by 0 bases; bases with no gene match: 3. Germline CDR1 and CDR2: ENHRY and SYGVKD. The CDR3 extends over 18 amino acids. The CDR3 DNA reads TGTGCCATCAGTGAGTCGAGGACAGGGGGCACTGGGGCCAACGTCCTGACTTTC. The encoded protein is CAISESRTGGTGANVLTF.

The rearrangement joins TRBV30 to TRBJ2-2, with 7 bases matching TRBD2. The CDR3 consists of 14 residues. V shed 2 bases and J 4 bases; nucleotides not matched to a gene: 4. The germline gives CDR1 GTSNPN, CDR2 SVGIG (reference sequence). This chain's CDR3 is CAWSYLAVTGELFF. The DNA of the CDR3 is TGTGCCTGGAGTTATCTAGCGGTCACCGGGGAGCTGTTTTTT.